These 28 T cell receptor beta chains originate from one sample sequenced in a study of T-cell memory formation after mild COVID-19. TCRdb recomputed calls from the 5' RACE reads with MiXCR, one row per CDR3 protein. The table shows 30,000 to 50,000 distinct CDR3 sequences, with about 6.7% occurring only once. Sequencing was carried out using PBMCs or a T cell subset sorted from them (not recorded which). These TCRs come from an adult who had mild COVID-19 (a few samples of this study predate the infection). Cell type and time point are not known.

As DNA, the CDR3 is TGTGCCAGCAGCTCCAGCAGGGCGGAGGAGCAGTACTTC. It codes for CASSSSRAEEQYF. This chain links TRBV11-2 with TRBJ2-7; TRBD1 might be the D (5 bases). This CDR3 region has 13 residues. The germline gives CDR1 SGHAT, CDR2 FQNNGV. Trimming took 4 bases from V and 7 from J, leaving 14 bases between them.

This clonotype was detected many times. The CDR3 region has the DNA TGTGCCAGCACGCCGGGAGCGGGTCCCCTCGAGCAGTACTTC. Its protein product is CASTPGAGPLEQYF. The chain links TRBV7-2 to TRBJ2-7; TRBD2 might be the D (6 bases). V was trimmed by 7 bases and J by 6 bases, leaving 19 bases between them. The CDR3 sequence is 14 residues long. Germline CDR1 and CDR2: SGHTA and FQGNSA. Using reference TRBV7-2 and TRBJ2-7 for the parts outside the CDR3, the full variable domain is GAGVSQSPSNKVTEKGKDVELRCDPISGHTALYWYRQSLGQGLEFLIYFQGNSAPDKSGLPSDRFSAERTGGSVSTLTIQRTQQEDSAVYLCASTPGAGPLEQYFGPGTRLTVT.

The CDR3 DNA reads TGTGCCAGCAGCTTACCACAGGAGCCTAAACCCTCTGGGGCCAACGTCCTGACTTTC. It yields the protein CASSLPQEPKPSGANVLTF. V is TRBV7-3 and J is TRBJ2-6, with a weak D call TRBD1 (5 bases). This CDR3 region has 19 residues. V was pared by 2 bases and J by 0 bases, with 17 bases between. Germline values: CDR1 SGHTA, CDR2 FQGTGA.

This rearrangement joins TRBV27 to TRBJ1-5; TRBD1 aligns across 9 bases. The germline V gene encodes CDR1 MNHEY and CDR2 SMNVEV (reference sequence). This CDR3 spans 15 amino acids. The V and J ends lost 6 bases and 6 bases, in that order; junction bases with no gene match: 9. The CDR3 bases are TGTGCCAGCAGGACTTGGGGACAGGGTAGTCAGCCCCAGCATTTT. Residues: CASRTWGQGSQPQHF.

This clonotype was found a few times. The genes are TRBV9 and TRBJ2-3; D perhaps matches TRBD2 (6 bases). The CDR3 contains 15 residues. Per the germline V gene, CDR1 is SGDLS and CDR2 is YYNGEE. V lost 0 bases, J lost 2 bases, and 10 bases lay in between. CDR3 protein: CASSVGSGVTDTQYF. CDR3 in DNA: TGTGCCAGCAGCGTAGGGTCGGGAGTCACAGATACGCAGTATTTT.

In this sample, this clonotype turned up many times. V and J are TRBV20-1 and TRBJ1-1; unclear D gene. Germline V CDR1 and CDR2: DFQATT, SNEGSKA (reference sequence). The V gene lost 6 bases and the J gene lost 1 base, with 12 bases spanning the gap. The CDR3 sequence is 13 residues long. CDR3 residues: CSAHTRQNTEAFF. The CDR3 DNA reads TGCAGTGCCCACACCCGACAGAACACTGAAGCTTTCTTT.

This clonotype was picked up a small number of times. V gene TRBV24-1 combines with J gene TRBJ2-7, with a weak D call TRBD2 (6 bases). V lost 3 bases and J lost 0, with 11 bases in between. This CDR3 spans 15 amino acids. Germline V gene lookup returns CDR1 KGHDR and CDR2 SFDVKD. CDR3 in DNA: TGTGCCACCAGTGATAATAGCGGAGCCTCCTACGAGCAGTACTTC. This translates into CATSDNSGASYEQYF.

This clonotype was observed many times. The chain uses TRBV12-3 or TRBV12-4 and TRBJ1-2; D remains unclear. The CDR3 loop spans 14 amino acids. With 2 bases removed from V and 5 bases from J, the gap between germline ends came to 12 bases. The DNA of the CDR3 is TGTGCCAGCAGTTTAAACAGCCTGGGGTATGGCTACACCTTC. Its protein product is CASSLNSLGYGYTF.

The chain recombines TRBV2 with TRBJ1-3; no definite D call. Germline loops: CDR1 SNHLY, CDR2 FYNNEI. The ends were cut back, 5 bases at V and 4 bases at J, with 15 bases in the middle. The CDR3 runs 15 residues. CDR3 sequence: CASSLTRRRGNTIYF. The CDR3 bases are TGTGCCAGCAGTTTAACACGGCGTAGGGGAAACACCATATATTTT. The whole variable domain, filled in from reference TRBV2 and TRBJ1-3, reads EPEVTQTPSHQVTQMGQEVILRCVPISNHLYFYWYRQILGQKVEFLVSFYNNEISEKSEIFDDQFSVERPDGSNFTLKIRSTKLEDSAMYFCASSLTRRRGNTIYFGEGSWLTVV.

This clonotype has a count of ten or more. This rearrangement joins TRBV7-9 to TRBJ2-7; D not resolved. Trimming pared 7 bases from V and 2 bases from J, leaving 9 bases between. Per germline, CDR1 SEHNR and CDR2 FQNEAQ (reference sequence). The CDR3 runs 12 residues. This chain's CDR3 is CASTPNAYEQYF. The CDR3 DNA reads as TGTGCCAGCACCCCCAACGCCTACGAGCAGTACTTC.

This clonotype has ten or more counts. Written as DNA, the CDR3 is TGTGCCAGCAGCTTAGAGCGGGGGGGAAACACTGAAGCTTTCTTT. Its protein product is CASSLERGGNTEAFF. This chain connects TRBV7-2 to TRBJ1-1, with D possibly matching TRBD1 (5 bases). Germline-derived CDR1 and CDR2 are SGHTA and FQGNSA. Trimming removed 1 base from V and 2 bases from J, with 11 bases in between. The CDR3 contains 15 residues.

This clonotype turned up a few times. The chain is built from TRBV18 and TRBJ2-3; TRBD2 agrees at 7 bases. Trimming removed 8 bases from V and 1 base from J; junction bases left unmatched: 6. This CDR3 spans 14 amino acids. Germline V lookup: CDR1 KGHSH, CDR2 LQKENI. Here the CDR3 DNA reads TGTGCCAGCGCAACCGCGGGGGGCACAGATACGCAGTATTTT. It translates to CASATAGGTDTQYF.

In its sample, this clonotype was seen many times. This chain links TRBV7-9 with TRBJ2-3; 7 positions agree with TRBD2. This CDR3 is 14 amino acids long. In germline, CDR1 is SEHNR, CDR2 FQNEAQ (reference sequence). V lost 3 bases to trimming and J lost 4 bases; unmatched junction nucleotides: 4. CDR3 in amino acids: CASSFTSAADTQYF. CDR3 nucleotides: TGTGCCAGCAGCTTTACTAGCGCAGCAGATACGCAGTATTTT.

The gene calls are TRBV12-2 and TRBJ2-3; TRBD2 is the table's D call and was not checked against the DNA. TRBV12-2 is shown as a pseudogene. The CDR3 totals 18 residues. CDR3 nucleotides: TGTGCAAGTCGCTTAGCGAAGTCTAGCGCCGCTAGCACAGATACGCAGTATTTT. It encodes CASRLAKSSAASTDTQYF.

This sequence joins TRBV28 and TRBJ2-7; 8 bases are a match to TRBD2. The germline V gene encodes CDR1 MDHEN and CDR2 SYDVKM. The V and J ends lost 5 bases and 5 bases, in that order; junction bases with no gene match: 8. CDR3 size: 14 residues. Written as DNA, the CDR3 is TGTGCCAGCAGTCGAAGCGGGAGTAACCACGAGCAGTACTTC. This sequence encodes CASSRSGSNHEQYF.

This clonotype appeared a few times. The chain uses TRBV20-1 and TRBJ2-1, with 16 nucleotides matching TRBD2. The ends lost 6 bases at V and 9 bases at J; junction bases unmatched: 2. The CDR3 is 13 amino acids. Germline CDR1 reads DFQATT; CDR2 reads SNEGSKA (reference sequence). The CDR3 protein is CSAGTSGGAEQFF. In DNA form, the CDR3 reads TGCAGTGCCGGGACTAGCGGGGGGGCTGAGCAGTTCTTC.

The V and J genes are TRBV2 and TRBJ2-1; D may be TRBD2 (5 bases). This CDR3 is built from 13 residues. V lost 3 bases and J 9 bases, leaving 12 bases between the germline ends. Germline V CDR1 and CDR2: SNHLY, FYNNEI. CDR3 region: CASSEGVGVEQFF. The CDR3 nucleotides are TGTGCCAGCAGTGAGGGAGTGGGCGTTGAGCAGTTCTTC. Based on the CDR3 plus reference TRBV2 and TRBJ2-1, the full variable domain is EPEVTQTPSHQVTQMGQEVILRCVPISNHLYFYWYRQILGQKVEFLVSFYNNEISEKSEIFDDQFSVERPDGSNFTLKIRSTKLEDSAMYFCASSEGVGVEQFFGPGTRLTVL.

This chain uses TRBV24-1 with TRBJ2-3, with D possibly matching TRBD1 (6 bases). V gave up 4 bases and J gave up 3 bases, with 16 bases separating them. The CDR3 totals 16 residues. Germline values: CDR1 KGHDR, CDR2 SFDVKD. The CDR3 bases are TGTGCCACCAGTGACCCTGCCCCAGGGGAGACAGATACGCAGTATTTT. It is translated as CATSDPAPGETDTQYF.

In its sample, this clonotype was seen many times. The chain uses TRBV21-1 and TRBJ2-1. TRBV21-1 represents a pseudogene. This CDR3 region has 10 residues. The CDR3 is CASILNEQFF. CDR3 nucleotides: TGTGCCAGCATTCTGAATGAGCAGTTCTTC.

This clonotype was found many times. V usage is TRBV5-1 and J usage is TRBJ2-3; 15 bases line up with TRBD2. The junction had 7 bases not matched to a gene; V was cut back by 4 bases and J by 1 base. In germline, CDR1 is SGHRS, CDR2 YFSETQ. The CDR3 covers 18 residues. The CDR3 DNA reads TGCGCCAGCAGCGGCGGGACTAGCGGGAGGAAGGGCACAGATACGCAGTATTTT. This translates into CASSGGTSGRKGTDTQYF.

The chain employs TRBV4-1 and TRBJ1-3, with D perhaps matching TRBD1 (5 bases). This CDR3 comprises 16 residues. Trimming pared 0 bases from V and 8 bases from J, leaving 17 bases between. Germline CDR1 is MGHRA and CDR2 is YSYEKL. CDR3 nucleotide sequence: TGCGCCAGCAGCCAAGATTCAGGGATAACCTCAGACACCATATATTTT. Translated, it gives CASSQDSGITSDTIYF.

The J gene is TRBJ2-2, the V gene TRBV7-2, with D possibly called TRBD1 or TRBD2 (5 bases each). Germline values: CDR1 SGHTA, CDR2 FQGNSA. The CDR3 totals 15 residues. V was shortened by 1 base and J by 5 bases, with 11 bases between the two germline ends. Written as DNA, the CDR3 is TGTGCCAGCAGCTTAGGATGGGGGTTGACCGGGGAGCTGTTTTTT. As protein: CASSLGWGLTGELFF.

This chain uses TRBV7-9 with TRBJ2-6; D might be TRBD1 (6 bases). Deletions cut 2 bases from V and 2 bases from J, with 10 bases between. The CDR3 runs 16 residues. Germline loops: CDR1 SEHNR, CDR2 FQNEAQ (reference sequence). CDR3 amino acids: CASSLRSGAGANVLTF. In DNA form, the CDR3 reads TGTGCCAGCAGCTTAAGATCAGGGGCTGGGGCCAACGTCCTGACTTTC.

The rearrangement links TRBV24-1 to TRBJ2-1; 16 bases align to TRBD2. The CDR3 runs to 17 residues. The V segment lost 4 bases and the J segment 6 bases; nucleotides outside the gene matches: 5. Germline V gene lookup returns CDR1 KGHDR and CDR2 SFDVKD. The CDR3 sequence: CATSEHGTSGRANEQFF. Here the CDR3 DNA reads TGTGCCACCAGTGAGCATGGGACTAGCGGGAGGGCCAATGAGCAGTTCTTC.

This clonotype was found many times. The V call is TRBV9, the J call TRBJ1-2, with a weak D call TRBD1 (6 bases). Germline-derived CDR1 and CDR2 are SGDLS and YYNGEE. V lost 5 bases and J 0 bases, leaving 8 bases between the germline ends. The CDR3 covers 13 residues. In nucleotides, the CDR3 is TGTGCCAGCAGGACAGGTACTAACTATGGCTACACCTTC. This translates into CASRTGTNYGYTF.

This clonotype was seen many times. The rearrangement links TRBV20-1 to TRBJ2-1, with no clear D. The V end lost 0 bases, the J end lost 0 bases, and 12 bases lay between the germline ends. Germline V gene lookup returns CDR1 DFQATT and CDR2 SNEGSKA (reference sequence). The CDR3 consists of 16 residues. Written as DNA, the CDR3 is TGCAGTGCTAGAGATTGGCGGTCGGACTCCTACAATGAGCAGTTCTTC. Protein: CSARDWRSDSYNEQFF.

The chain uses TRBV5-1 and TRBJ2-2; D gene uncertain. This CDR3 is 15 amino acids long. Germline CDR1 SGHRS, CDR2 YFSETQ. The V end lost 0 bases, the J end lost 5 bases, and 11 bases lay between the germline ends. CDR3 coding DNA: TGCGCCAGCAGCTTGGGGGCGGAGCAAACCGGGGAGCTGTTTTTT. This encodes CASSLGAEQTGELFF.

This chain uses TRBV20-1 with TRBJ1-5; D might be TRBD1 (6 bases). CDR3 length: 16 residues. With 1 base removed from V and 0 bases from J, the gap between germline ends came to 13 bases. Germline lookup yields CDR1 DFQATT and CDR2 SNEGSKA (reference sequence). CDR3 region: CSARVRGLYSNQPQHF. Here the CDR3 DNA reads TGCAGTGCTAGAGTCAGGGGACTATATAGCAATCAGCCCCAGCATTTT.